This TCR beta chain was identified in a study of CD8 T cells in ankylosing spondylitis. This clonotype was seen a few times. Its specificity is unknown. Molecular-barcoded quantitative 5'-RACE produced these TCR beta libraries. TCRdb independently ran MiXCR on the 5' RACE reads; one entry per CDR3 protein. The sample has fewer than 550,000 distinct CDR3 sequences, about 5% seen once. Study-wide findings and caveats: Certain motif variants had earlier appeared in reactive arthritis synovial fluid and blood. Matched synovial fluid from ankylosing spondylitis patients was reported to be enriched for disease-linked clones. Ankylosing spondylitis blood appeared to be characterized by a TCR beta motif of roughly eight highly homologous variants. CD8+ disease-linked clones were present at relatively low frequencies in blood.

The CDR3 contains 16 residues. Germline CDR1 reads MNHNS; CDR2 reads SASEGT. The germline V and J ends were trimmed by 8 bases and 1 base, with 18 bases remaining between them. V gene TRBV6-1 combines with J gene TRBJ2-4; D unclear. The sequenced material came from blood, either unsorted or a sorted T cell fraction (not recorded which). The TCR was taken from a male donor with ankylosing spondylitis. The CDR3 loop is CASRVARNAAKNIQYF. DNA of the CDR3: TGTGCCAGCCGTGTCGCACGGAATGCGGCCAAAAACATTCAGTACTTC.